Below, one T cell receptor beta chain is given with its context. Profiling relied on immunoSEQ multiplex PCR, and the TCRdb table lists in-frame clones only, not all of them. Of about 7,000 clones in the sample, approximately 79% were seen once. The sample comes from a study of chemoradiotherapy in HPV16-positive cancers. Germline CDR1 is MGHRA and CDR2 is YSYEKL. The length of the CDR3 is 13 residues. Between the trimmed V and J ends, which lost 5 bases and 5 bases, there was a span of 9 bases. This material was collected from a patient who underwent chemoradiotherapy. The chain carries TRBV4-1 and TRBJ2-2; unclear D gene. The clonotype originates from a human donor with HPV-associated anogenital cancer. CDR3 amino acids: CASSSSRTGELFF. CDR3 nucleotide sequence: TGCGCCAGCAGCTCCTCTCGGACCGGGGAGCTGTTTTTT.